Below are 27 T cell receptor beta chains sequenced from a single sample in a study of regulatory T cells in long-lasting Graves disease. Researchers made TCR beta libraries by using iRepertoire HTBI primers and running Arm-PCR on CDR3 regions. TCRdb used MiXCR to reprocess the multiplex PCR reads, holding one entry per CDR3 protein. The sample has roughly 700,000 distinct CDR3 sequences; approximately 29% are singletons. Time point given: persistent/refractory GD, antithyroid drugs over 5 years with positive TRAb. RNA from PBMCs was the source of the TCR library. The sample consisted of peripheral blood mononuclear cells (PBMCs), taken when the disease was refractory, from a patient treated with antithyroid drugs. The receptors come from a female donor with Graves disease.

The J gene is TRBJ2-7, the V gene TRBV29-1; D gene unclear. The V gene's germline CDR1 is SQVTM and CDR2 ANQGSEA. The germline V and J ends were trimmed by 6 bases and 2 bases, with 17 bases remaining between them. CDR3 length: 14 residues. CDR3 sequence reads: CSVKENGLPYEQYF. The CDR3 DNA reads as TGCAGCGTCAAGGAAAACGGCCTTCCCTACGAGCAGTACTTC.

The chain links TRBV7-6 to TRBJ2-2; 8 bases match TRBD2. The CDR3 is made up of 16 amino acids. Unmatched junction bases numbered 7, after V lost 1 base and J lost 6 bases. Germline V lookup: CDR1 SGHVS, CDR2 FNYEAQ. The CDR3 protein is CASSLGQSGSAGELFF. The DNA of the CDR3 is TGTGCCAGCAGCTTAGGTCAAAGCGGGAGTGCCGGGGAGCTGTTTTTT.

The rearrangement links TRBV7-3 to TRBJ2-2; D gene ambiguous. The CDR3 covers 15 residues. Germline V gene sequence: CDR1 SGHTA, CDR2 FQGTGA. The ends were cut back, 3 bases at V and 3 bases at J, with 11 bases in the middle. The CDR3 spells CASSFSGPDTGELFF. The DNA for the CDR3 is TGTGCCAGCAGCTTTTCCGGGCCAGACACCGGGGAGCTGTTTTTT.

This chain connects TRBV27 to TRBJ2-7; tentatively, D is TRBD2 (6 bases). Germline V gene lookup returns CDR1 MNHEY and CDR2 SMNVEV (reference sequence). The CDR3 extends over 15 amino acids. The V end was cut by 7 bases, the J end by 3 bases, with 19 bases between. In DNA, the CDR3 is TGTGCCAGCAACCCGGGGCGGGGCCAGGGCTACGAGCAGTACTTC. Protein: CASNPGRGQGYEQYF.

V is TRBV20-1 and J is TRBJ2-5; 8 bases match TRBD2. The ends lost 4 bases at V and 4 bases at J; junction bases unmatched: 2. The CDR3 contains 12 residues. Looked up from germline, CDR1 is DFQATT and CDR2 is SNEGSKA (reference sequence). The chain's CDR3 is CSATAGVETQYF. The CDR3 nucleotides are TGCAGTGCTACAGCGGGAGTAGAGACCCAGTACTTC.

The rearrangement joins TRBV27 to TRBJ1-2; D gene uncertain. The V gene's germline CDR1 is MNHEY and CDR2 SMNVEV (reference sequence). V was cut by 3 bases and J by 8 bases, with 13 bases left in between. The CDR3 loop spans 13 amino acids. In nucleotides, the CDR3 is TGTGCCAGCAGTTTTGGGGTAGCGGGCGGCTACACCTTC. This translates into CASSFGVAGGYTF.

In its sample, this clonotype was seen many times. The chain carries TRBV6-1 and TRBJ2-5, with 11 bases aligning to TRBD2. Per the germline V gene, CDR1 is MNHNS and CDR2 is SASEGT. J lost 5 bases, V lost 7 bases, and 9 bases had no gene match. The length of the CDR3 is 15 residues. The CDR3 is CASILSGRAWETQYF. CDR3 sequence (DNA): TGTGCCAGCATTCTTAGCGGGAGGGCCTGGGAGACCCAGTACTTC.

The genes are TRBV12-3 or TRBV12-4 and TRBJ2-5; no reliable D call. The V gene lost 8 bases and the J gene lost 2 bases, with 18 bases spanning the gap. The CDR3 covers 15 residues. CDR3 loop: CASGHRSGPQETQYF. CDR3 nucleotides: TGTGCCAGCGGCCACCGTTCCGGACCGCAAGAGACCCAGTACTTC.

This clonotype turned up a few times. This rearrangement joins TRBV15 to TRBJ1-2; 9 nucleotides line up with TRBD1. J lost 4 bases, V lost 1 base, and 4 bases had no gene match. Germline V CDR1 and CDR2: LNHNV, YYDKDF (reference sequence). The CDR3 is made up of 15 amino acids. CDR3 sequence reads: CATSRAGTGLYGYTF. Here the CDR3 DNA reads TGTGCCACCAGCAGAGCCGGGACAGGGCTCTATGGCTACACCTTC.

This clonotype was found many times. The V call is TRBV12-3 or TRBV12-4, the J call TRBJ1-2, with D hard to call. V lost 3 bases and J 7 bases, leaving 12 bases between the germline ends. This CDR3 is 13 amino acids long. The CDR3 sequence is CASSLEGSSGYTF. For the CDR3, the DNA is TGTGCCAGCAGTTTGGAGGGTTCCAGTGGCTACACCTTC.

This clonotype was observed a few times. The rearrangement uses TRBV13 and TRBJ2-7; D possibly matches TRBD1 or TRBD2 (5 bases each). The CDR3 contains 13 residues. V was trimmed by 5 bases and J by 6 bases, leaving 14 bases between them. Germline-derived CDR1 and CDR2 are PRHDT and FYEKMQ (reference sequence). For the CDR3, the DNA is TGTGCCAGCAGCCGACGGGACGGAGCCGAGCAGTACTTC. Translation gives CASSRRDGAEQYF.

This clonotype appeared a few times. The chain uses TRBV11-2 and TRBJ2-7; D might be TRBD1 or TRBD2, each matching 5 bases. In germline, CDR1 is SGHAT, CDR2 FQNNGV. The V gene lost 1 base and the J gene lost 2 bases, with 18 bases spanning the gap. The CDR3 has 17 residues. As DNA, the CDR3 is TGTGCCAGCAGCTTAGGTGAAACGGGGCTCAGTGCCTACGAGCAGTACTTC. Its protein product is CASSLGETGLSAYEQYF.

This clonotype was observed a single time. A read error may explain this, as a much larger clone is one base away. This chain uses TRBV28 with TRBJ1-2; D is ambiguous. Looked up from germline, CDR1 is MDHEN and CDR2 is SYDVKM. This CDR3 spans 12 amino acids. CDR3 protein: CASYSTNYDYTF. For the CDR3, the DNA is TGTGCCAGCTATTCTACTAACTATGACTACACCTTC.

This sequence joins TRBV12-3 or TRBV12-4 and TRBJ1-5; 7 bases match TRBD1. Germline trimming cut 6 bases from V and 9 bases from J; bases unmatched to any gene: 8. The CDR3 covers 13 residues. The CDR3 coding sequence is TGTGCCAGCAGGCAGGGGGTGGGATGGCCCCAGCATTTT. Protein product: CASRQGVGWPQHF.

The V and J genes are TRBV2 and TRBJ1-3; D gene ambiguous. The CDR3 spans 13 residues. Germline V gives CDR1 SNHLY, CDR2 FYNNEI. The V and J ends lost 6 bases and 4 bases respectively, with 10 bases between them. The CDR3 nucleotides are TGTGCCAGCAGCGTCCTCCCAGGAAACACCATATATTTT. It codes for CASSVLPGNTIYF.

The V call is TRBV12-3 or TRBV12-4, the J call TRBJ2-6, with 7 bases that match TRBD2. V lost 3 bases and J lost 0; bases outside the gene matches: 11. The CDR3 sequence is 19 residues long. The CDR3 nucleotides read TGTGCCAGCAGTTTTTGGGGGGGGGGGGGTATCTCTGGGGCCAACGTCCTGACTTTC. Residues: CASSFWGGGGISGANVLTF.

CDR3 sequence reads: CASSSETTAAKGSYEQYF. CDR3 DNA sequence: TGTGCCAGCAGCTCGGAGACTACAGCGGCGAAAGGGTCCTACGAGCAGTACTTC. The chain carries TRBV7-6 and TRBJ2-7; D might be TRBD2 (5 bases). V was clipped by 4 bases and J by 1 base, with 23 bases between them. The CDR3 is 18 amino acids. The germline V gene has CDR1 SGHVS and CDR2 FNYEAQ.

This clonotype was observed at least ten times. The rearrangement joins TRBV7-9 to TRBJ1-4, with a weak D call TRBD1 (6 bases). The CDR3 consists of 15 residues. Per germline, CDR1 SEHNR and CDR2 FQNEAQ (reference sequence). V lost 5 bases to trimming and J lost 8 bases, with 18 bases between them. CDR3: CASSVTTGRWEKLFF. CDR3 coding DNA: TGTGCCAGCAGCGTTACTACAGGGCGATGGGAAAAACTGTTTTTT.

Only a few counts were recorded for this clonotype. The J gene is TRBJ1-2, the V gene TRBV5-1, with D possibly TRBD1 on 5 matching bases. The germline gives CDR1 SGHRS, CDR2 YFSETQ. V gave up 0 bases and J gave up 7 bases, with 10 bases separating them. CDR3 length: 13 residues. CDR3 DNA: TGCGCCAGCAGCTTGGCAGGGTTCAGTGGCTACACCTTC. Amino acid sequence: CASSLAGFSGYTF.

This rearrangement joins TRBV5-1 to TRBJ2-3, with 8 bases lining up with TRBD2. There are 16 residues in the CDR3. Trimming cost V 0 bases and J 0 bases; bases outside gene matches: 3. Germline V gene lookup returns CDR1 SGHRS and CDR2 YFSETQ. The CDR3 nucleotides are TGCGCCAGCAGCTTGGTTACGGGAGGGAGCACAGATACGCAGTATTTT. This gives the protein CASSLVTGGSTDTQYF.

This chain connects TRBV6-1 to TRBJ2-7, with D hard to call. The germline CDR1 and CDR2 sequences are MNHNS and SASEGT. The length of the CDR3 is 15 residues. The V end lost 5 bases, the J end lost 6 bases, and 20 bases lay between the germline ends. In DNA form, the CDR3 reads TGTGCCAGCAGTCTCCCGACCTCGCAAAGAAGCGAGCAGTACTTC. This encodes CASSLPTSQRSEQYF.

This clonotype showed up many times. V gene TRBV11-2 combines with J gene TRBJ2-7; 13 bases match TRBD2. The CDR3 is made up of 15 amino acids. V was pared by 5 bases and J by 1 base, with 2 bases of the junction left unmatched. Germline-derived CDR1 and CDR2 are SGHAT and FQNNGV. CDR3: CASSRTSGGSYEQYF. The CDR3 nucleotides are TGTGCCAGCAGCCGGACTAGCGGGGGATCCTACGAGCAGTACTTC.

The chain carries TRBV20-1 and TRBJ1-4, with 7 nucleotides matching TRBD1. V trimming: 7 bases; J trimming: 8 bases; junction bases outside the gene matches: 13. Germline V gives CDR1 DFQATT, CDR2 SNEGSKA (reference sequence). The CDR3 length is 14 residues. The CDR3 loop is CSVPRDSQKEKLFF. The CDR3 coding sequence is TGCAGTGTACCCAGGGACAGCCAAAAGGAAAAACTGTTTTTT.

The rearrangement links TRBV10-3 to TRBJ1-2; TRBD1 matches at 8 bases. CDR3 length: 16 amino acids. CDR1 is ENHRY, CDR2 SYGVKD, per germline. J gave up 5 bases and V 4 bases, and 12 bases lay outside the gene matches. Written as DNA, the CDR3 is TGTGCCATCAGTGTGGCGGGTGAAGGGACAGGATATGGCTACACCTTC. It specifies CAISVAGEGTGYGYTF.

The chain uses TRBV6-2 or TRBV6-3 and TRBJ1-6; D ambiguous. The CDR3 is 13 residues long. From germline, CDR1 is MNHEY and CDR2 SVGEGT. V shed 7 bases and J shed 3 bases, with 7 bases lying between them. The CDR3 is CASIQNYNSPLHF. Written as DNA, the CDR3 is TGTGCCAGCATCCAGAACTATAATTCACCCCTCCACTTT.

This clonotype showed up many times. The V gene is TRBV20-1, the J gene TRBJ2-5; D remains ambiguous. Trimming removed 3 bases at V and 4 bases at J, with 3 bases between. The CDR3 spans 10 residues. Germline V lookup: CDR1 DFQATT, CDR2 SNEGSKA (reference sequence). For the CDR3, the DNA is TGCAGTGCTAGCGGAGAGACCCAGTACTTC. This gives the protein CSASGETQYF.

The genes are TRBV5-1 and TRBJ1-5; the D is unclear. CDR3 length equals 14 residues. Germline CDR1 reads SGHRS; CDR2 reads YFSETQ. Between the trimmed V and J ends, which lost 2 bases and 3 bases, there was a span of 9 bases. The CDR3 here is CASSFGNPNQPQHF. In nucleotides, the CDR3 is TGCGCCAGCAGCTTTGGTAACCCCAATCAGCCCCAGCATTTT.